The rows below give T cell receptor beta chains drawn from one sample of a study of breast tumors, draining lymph nodes, adjacent tissues. TCRdb re-called the multiplex PCR reads with MiXCR, one entry per CDR3 protein. The sample includes a few hundred thousand distinct CDR3 sequences, 30% to 35% of them seen just once. The sequencing input was axillary lymph node tissue. These receptors were obtained from a female donor with breast cancer. Some clones in this sample may be carry-over from other donors' samples. The CDR3 runs from the conserved cysteine through the conserved F or W. D genes are given only for firm matches. Some rows have no size entry. The others give once, few or many, or a class for an expanded clone.

J gene	D gene	clone size	V gene	CDR3 DNA	CDR3 protein
TRBJ1-6	TRBD1	many	TRBV24-1	TGTGCCACCAGTGATTTGCAAAGCGGGACAGGGCTCTTCTATTCACCCCTCCACTTT	CATSDLQSGTGLFYSPLHF
TRBJ2-7	-	many	TRBV15	TGTGCCACCAGCAGAGATAGCGAGAGCTCCTACGAGCAGTACTTC	CATSRDSESSYEQYF
TRBJ1-5	TRBD1	-	TRBV6-1	TGTGCCAGCAGTGAAAAGGGCAGGGGGCTGGGCAATCAGCCCCAGCATTTT	CASSEKGRGLGNQPQHF
TRBJ1-2	-	-	TRBV25-1	TGTGCCAGCAGTGCTAGGGTAACCGGGACCTATGGCTACACCTTC	CASSARVTGTYGYTF
TRBJ2-5	-	-	TRBV20-1	TGCAGTGCTAGAGATCGGGAAGGCGGGACGGCCGGGGAGACCCAGTACTTC	CSARDREGGTAGETQYF
TRBJ2-1	TRBD2	few	TRBV25-1	TGTGCCAGCAGTGCTTGGCGTAGCGGGGGGGCCGGAAATGAGCAGTTCTTC	CASSAWRSGGAGNEQFF
TRBJ2-7	-	-	TRBV20-1	TGCAGTGCTAGAGGGGGCTACGAGCAGTCCTTC	CSARGGYEQSF
TRBJ2-7	TRBD1	-	TRBV28	TGTGCCAGCAAACGGACAGGGTCAGTTCGCGAGCAGTACTTC	CASKRTGSVREQYF
TRBJ1-5	-	many	TRBV29-1	TGCAGCGTTGAAGATCCGACAGGTACAGATCAGCCCCAGCATTTT	CSVEDPTGTDQPQHF
TRBJ1-3	-	many	TRBV29-1	TGCAGCGTAGCCCTGACAGGAGGAAACACCATATATTTT	CSVALTGGNTIYF
TRBJ1-5	TRBD1	once	TRBV2	TGTGCCAGCAAACGGGACAGGGCAGGAGAGACCCAGCATTTT	CASKRDRAGETQHF
TRBJ2-7	TRBD2	few	TRBV28	TGTGCCAGCAGGATAGCGGGAGGCGAGCAGTACTTC	CASRIAGGEQYF
TRBJ2-7	TRBD2	-	TRBV11-2	TGTGCCAGCAGCTTAAGGCGGGGACTAGAGCAGTACTTC	CASSLRRGLEQYF
TRBJ1-3	-	-	TRBV10-3	TGTGCCATCAGTGAGACAAGAAGTGGAAACACCATATATTTT	CAISETRSGNTIYF
TRBJ1-6	-	many	TRBV5-5	TGTGCCAGCAGCTTGTTACCGTTTGATTCACCCCTCCACTTT	CASSLLPFDSPLHF
TRBJ1-6	-	-	TRBV15	TGTGCCACTAGAGAGGGGAGCTCCTATAATTCACCCCTCCACTTT	CATREGSSYNSPLHF
TRBJ2-2	-	-	TRBV6-5	TGTGCCAGCGCTTTCCAGGGGGGGGAGCTGTTTTTT	CASAFQGGELFF
TRBJ1-2	-	-	TRBV10-3	TGTGCCATCGGAGGAGACAGTACGGGCTATGGCTACACCTTC	CAIGGDSTGYGYTF
TRBJ2-2	TRBD2	-	TRBV6-6	TGTGCCACCCTCCCCGGGCTAGCGGGGTCCTTGAACACCGGGGAGCTGTTTTTT	CATLPGLAGSLNTGELFF
TRBJ2-1	TRBD2	many	TRBV7-9	TGTGCCAGCAGTCCCGACTACGGGAGGGTTAATGAGCAGTTCTTC	CASSPDYGRVNEQFF
TRBJ2-2	-	many	TRBV24-1	TGTGCCACCAGTGAGGACGCGAACACCGGGGAGCTGTTTTTT	CATSEDANTGELFF
TRBJ1-4	TRBD1	-	TRBV9	TGTGCCAGCAGCGTAGGACTCCCCGGGACAGCCACTAATGAAAAACTGTTTTTT	CASSVGLPGTATNEKLFF
TRBJ2-4	-	-	TRBV19	TGTGCCAGTAGCGAAAAGGGAACCAAAAACATTCAGTACTTC	CASSEKGTKNIQYF
TRBJ1-1	-	once	TRBV12-3/TRBV12-4	TGTGCCATCAGTGATTCAGCGGAAGCTTTCTTT	CAISDSAEAFF
TRBJ2-5	TRBD1	many	TRBV29-1	TGCAGCGTTGAGGGGAGTCAGGGGGCTTGGGAGACCCAGTACTTC	CSVEGSQGAWETQYF
TRBJ2-5	-	-	TRBV19	TGTGCCGGTAGTTTCCAAGAGACCCAGTACTTC	CAGSFQETQYF
TRBJ1-4	-	-	TRBV15	TGTGCCACTAAAGGGGGGGCAACTAATGAAAAACTGTTTTTT	CATKGGATNEKLFF
TRBJ2-2	-	-	TRBV7-6	TGTGCCAGCAGCTTGGGGGGCTGGGCCGGGGAGCTGTTTTTT	CASSLGGWAGELFF
TRBJ2-1	-	few	TRBV5-4	TGTGCCAGCAGCTTGTTCCAGGGGAATTTCTACAATGAGCAGTTCTTC	CASSLFQGNFYNEQFF
TRBJ2-5	-	many	TRBV5-6	TGTGCCAGCAGCGTCGGCCTCCAAGAGACCCAGTACTTC	CASSVGLQETQYF
TRBJ1-5	-	many	TRBV15	TGTGCCACCGGCCCGGGTCGGATTAATCAGCCCCAGCATTTT	CATGPGRINQPQHF
TRBJ2-3	TRBD2	many	TRBV20-1	TGCAGTGCTAGAGCGACTAGCGGGGAAAGGACTAGCACAGATACGCAGTATTTT	CSARATSGERTSTDTQYF
TRBJ1-4	TRBD1	many	TRBV20-1	TGCAGTGCCCCGGGGACAGGGGCAGACCTAACTAATGAAAAACTGTTTTTT	CSAPGTGADLTNEKLFF
TRBJ2-1	TRBD1	many	TRBV5-1	TGCGCCAGCAGCTTGGCCGGGACAGGGTACAATGAGCAGTTCTTC	CASSLAGTGYNEQFF
TRBJ2-7	TRBD1	-	TRBV5-4	TGTGCCAGCAGCCGCCCGACAGGGAGTTTGTCCTACGAGCAGTACTTC	CASSRPTGSLSYEQYF
TRBJ2-2	TRBD1	many	TRBV19	TGTGCCAGTACTCGTGGACAGGGGGACCCTTTGCGCGGGGAGCTGTTTTTT	CASTRGQGDPLRGELFF
TRBJ2-7	-	-	TRBV7-3	TGTGCCAGCAGCTTATTCGCGGACCGATACTACGAGCAGTACTTC	CASSLFADRYYEQYF
TRBJ2-2	-	many	TRBV2	TGTGCCAGCACGCAGCAGGGAGGCGGGGAGCTGTTTTTT	CASTQQGGGELFF
TRBJ2-1	-	many	TRBV20-1	TGCAGTGCATGGGACCCCCGAAATCCCAATGAGCAGTTCTTC	CSAWDPRNPNEQFF
TRBJ1-5	-	-	TRBV7-8	TGTGCCAGCAGGAGCGGGGGCAATCAGCCCCAGCATTTT	CASRSGGNQPQHF
TRBJ1-2	TRBD1	many	TRBV10-3	TGTGCCATCAGTGATCTGACAGGGGTTGGCTACACCTTC	CAISDLTGVGYTF
TRBJ2-5	TRBD2	-	TRBV7-3	TGTGCCAGCAGCAGACTAGCGGGGGGGGAGACCCAGTACTTC	CASSRLAGGETQYF
TRBJ2-3	TRBD2	few	TRBV7-8	TGTGCCAGCAGTTTTCCAGCGGGAGGTGCAGATACGCAGTATTTT	CASSFPAGGADTQYF
TRBJ2-5	TRBD1	-	TRBV9	TGTGCCAGCAGTAGACAGGGGGGGGACACCGGGCAAGAGACCCAGTACTTC	CASSRQGGDTGQETQYF
TRBJ1-1	-	-	TRBV7-9	TGTGCCAGCAGCTCCGCCTCCAGTTATCTCACTGAAGCTTTCTTT	CASSSASSYLTEAFF
TRBJ2-3	TRBD2	many	TRBV3-1	TGTGCCAGCAGCCAAACCGGGACTAGCGGGACTAGCACAGATACGCAGTATTTT	CASSQTGTSGTSTDTQYF
TRBJ2-7	TRBD2	-	TRBV7-2	TGTGCCAGCAGCTTAGCGGCTAGCGGGGGGGGGGAGCAGTACTTC	CASSLAASGGGEQYF
TRBJ2-2	TRBD1	medium-sized	TRBV4-1	TGCGCCAGCAGCCAAGATCCTATTGGGACAGATAACACCGGGGAGCTGTTTTTT	CASSQDPIGTDNTGELFF